The next 21 T cell receptor beta chains were all read from a single sample in a study of blood T cell repertoires in COVID-19. Clones were sequenced by immunoSEQ multiplex PCR, and TCRdb holds only the in-frame ones, with some missing. The table shows under 150,000 clones, with under 85% occurring only once. Sequencing used peripheral blood. The receptors stem from an elderly woman in a cohort sampled during active or convalescent COVID-19.

This rearrangement joins TRBV6-2 or TRBV6-3 to TRBJ1-2; 11 bases are shared with TRBD1. The CDR3 loop spans 16 amino acids. Germline V gene sequence: CDR1 MNHEY, CDR2 SVGEGT. Trimming at V came to 5 bases and at J to 4 bases, leaving 9 bases not matched to a gene. The CDR3 region is CASSDGDRGRIYGYTF. The CDR3 DNA is TGTGCCAGCAGTGACGGGGACAGGGGGAGAATCTATGGCTACACCTTC.

The chain employs TRBV4-1 and TRBJ1-5; D remains unclear. V dropped 4 bases and J dropped 2 bases, with 6 bases sitting between them. CDR1 is MGHRA, CDR2 YSYEKL, per germline. This CDR3 is built from 13 residues. The chain's CDR3 is CASSPRGNQPQHF. Written as DNA, the CDR3 is TGCGCCAGCAGCCCCCGGGGCAATCAGCCCCAGCATTTT.

V gene TRBV6-2 or TRBV6-3 combines with J gene TRBJ1-6; tentatively, D is TRBD1 (6 bases). Germline CDR1 reads MNHEY; CDR2 reads SVGEGT. This CDR3 contains 15 residues. Trimming removed 6 bases from V and 7 bases from J, with 16 bases in between. The CDR3 sequence is CASRYTDRTNSPLHF. Here the CDR3 DNA reads TGTGCCAGCAGATACACCGACAGGACCAATTCACCCCTCCACTTT.

The chain has TRBV7-2 and TRBJ1-2; 7 bases fit TRBD1. This CDR3 has 15 residues. The ends lost 2 bases at V and 4 bases at J; junction bases unmatched: 7. CDR1 and CDR2 (germline): SGHTA, FQGNSA. The CDR3 here is CASSLSGGDSYGYTF. CDR3 in DNA: TGTGCCAGCAGCTTATCCGGGGGGGACAGCTATGGCTACACCTTC.

V usage is TRBV10-3 and J usage is TRBJ1-2; no clear D. The CDR3 length is 15 residues. Germline-derived CDR1 and CDR2 are ENHRY and SYGVKD. The V end lost 0 bases, the J end lost 4 bases, and 12 bases lay between the germline ends. Here the CDR3 reads CAISESIQEGYGYTF. DNA of the CDR3: TGTGCCATCAGTGAGTCGATCCAGGAGGGCTATGGCTACACCTTC.

The rearrangement links TRBV7-9 to TRBJ2-2, with D possibly matching TRBD2 (6 bases). V was pared by 1 base and J by 1 base, with 13 bases between. The length of the CDR3 is 17 residues. Germline lookup yields CDR1 SEHNR and CDR2 FQNEAQ (reference sequence). The CDR3 reads CASSLGIGTLNTGELFF. Written as DNA, the CDR3 is TGTGCCAGCAGCTTAGGGATCGGGACTTTGAACACCGGGGAGCTGTTTTTT.

The chain combines TRBV19 with TRBJ2-2; D possibly corresponds to TRBD1 (5 bases). CDR1 and CDR2 (germline): LNHDA, SQIVND (reference sequence). V was trimmed by 6 bases and J by 1 base, leaving 6 bases between them. The CDR3 contains 13 residues. CDR3 in amino acids: CASSGQNTGELFF. The CDR3 region has the DNA TGTGCCAGTAGCGGACAGAACACCGGGGAGCTGTTTTTT.

The V and J genes are TRBV2 and TRBJ2-5; possibly TRBD2 for D (6 bases). Germline-derived CDR1 and CDR2 are SNHLY and FYNNEI. Deletions cut 6 bases from V and 4 bases from J, with 15 bases between. The CDR3 has 14 amino acids. The CDR3 coding sequence is TGTGCCAGCAGGGCGACTAGTACGCGAGAGACCCAGTACTTC. Translation: CASRATSTRETQYF.

This sequence joins TRBV3-1 (or the pseudogene TRBV3-2) and TRBJ2-1, with D possibly TRBD1 on 5 matching bases. The CDR3 has 16 amino acids. CDR1 and CDR2 (germline): LGHDT, YNNKEL (reference sequence). V shed 1 base and J shed 0 bases, with 10 bases lying between them. CDR3 in DNA: TGTGCCAGCAGCCAAGCTCAGGACAACTCCTACAATGAGCAGTTCTTC. This gives the protein CASSQAQDNSYNEQFF.

The chain joins TRBV24-1 to TRBJ2-2, with TRBD1 identical over 7 bases. This CDR3 comprises 15 residues. Germline loops: CDR1 KGHDR, CDR2 SFDVKD. Unmatched junction bases numbered 5, after V lost 3 bases and J lost 5 bases. The CDR3 here is CATSDMTGRTGELFF. In DNA form, the CDR3 reads TGTGCCACCAGTGATATGACAGGGCGAACCGGGGAGCTGTTTTTT.

The DNA of the CDR3 is TGTGCCAGCAGTTCAGACTATGGCTACACCTTC. It translates to CASSSDYGYTF. V is TRBV6-5 and J is TRBJ1-2; D is unclear. Trimming took 4 bases from V and 3 from J, leaving 3 bases between them. The length of the CDR3 is 11 residues. The germline CDR1 and CDR2 sequences are MNHEY and SVGAGI.

This clone was seen only a few times. The rearrangement uses TRBV2 and TRBJ2-1, with 9 nucleotides matching TRBD2. The CDR3 loop spans 13 amino acids. J lost 6 bases, V lost 7 bases, and 4 bases had no gene match. Looked up from germline, CDR1 is SNHLY and CDR2 is FYNNEI. In DNA, the CDR3 is TGTGCCAGCATGGGACTAGCCCGCAATGAGCAGTTCTTC. Its translation is CASMGLARNEQFF.

This chain joins TRBV12-3 or TRBV12-4 and TRBJ1-6; unclear D gene. This CDR3 is 13 amino acids long. The V gene lost 4 bases and the J gene lost 6 bases, with 7 bases spanning the gap. CDR3 in DNA: TGTGCCAGCAGTTCGGAGAGTAATTCACCCCTCCACTTT. Its protein product is CASSSESNSPLHF.

This chain joins TRBV27 and TRBJ2-1; maybe TRBD1 (6 bases). CDR1 MNHEY and CDR2 SMNVEV come from the germline V gene (reference sequence). The ends were cut back, 2 bases at V and 2 bases at J, with 10 bases in the middle. The CDR3 contains 15 residues. The CDR3 is CASSLVGATYNEQFF. In DNA form, the CDR3 reads TGTGCCAGCAGTTTAGTGGGGGCTACCTACAATGAGCAGTTCTTC.

This chain joins TRBV3-1 (or the pseudogene TRBV3-2) and TRBJ2-5; 14 bases are shared with TRBD2. Germline CDR1 is LGHDT and CDR2 is YNNKEL (reference sequence). The CDR3 is 13 residues long. J was trimmed by 10 bases and V by 3 bases; bases with no gene match: 1. The DNA of the CDR3 is TGTGCCAGCAGCCAGACTAGCGGGGGGGTCCAGTACTTC. Its translation is CASSQTSGGVQYF.

The rearrangement uses TRBV19 and TRBJ1-1; D is undetermined. The V gene lost 4 bases and the J gene lost 4 bases, with 13 bases spanning the gap. The CDR3 length is 14 residues. Germline V gene sequence: CDR1 LNHDA, CDR2 SQIVND (reference sequence). The CDR3 coding sequence is TGTGCCAGTAGTAAGGCTCTAGGTGTCACTGAAGCTTTCTTT. Translation: CASSKALGVTEAFF.

This sequence joins TRBV7-9 and TRBJ1-2, with D tentatively TRBD1 (5 bases). The CDR3 totals 14 residues. Trimming left V 1 base short and J 7 bases short, with 13 bases between. Germline CDR1 reads SEHNR; CDR2 reads FQNEAQ (reference sequence). CDR3 nucleotides: TGTGCCAGCAGCTTAGAACTTGACAGAAGTGGCTACACCTTC. Translated, it gives CASSLELDRSGYTF.

This chain uses TRBV13 with TRBJ1-6; D might be TRBD1 (5 bases). V gave up 3 bases and J gave up 10 bases, with 16 bases separating them. This CDR3 comprises 15 residues. In germline, CDR1 is PRHDT, CDR2 FYEKMQ (reference sequence). The CDR3 spells CASSFSGRGRSPLHF. The CDR3 coding sequence is TGTGCCAGCAGCTTTTCAGGGAGGGGTAGGTCACCCCTCCACTTT.

The chain combines TRBV3-1 (or the pseudogene TRBV3-2) with TRBJ1-1; TRBD1 matches at 7 bases. The CDR3 contains 13 residues. The junction had 4 bases not matched to a gene; V was cut back by 4 bases and J by 5 bases. The germline CDR1 and CDR2 sequences are LGHDT and YNNKEL (reference sequence). This CDR3 is CASSRRGRTEAFF. The CDR3 DNA sequence: TGTGCCAGCAGCCGCAGGGGGAGGACTGAAGCTTTCTTT.

The J gene is TRBJ2-3, the V gene TRBV6-6; TRBD1 is a possible D gene (6 bases). This CDR3 is built from 14 residues. Germline CDR1 reads MNHNY; CDR2 reads SVGAGI (reference sequence). Trimming pared 6 bases from V and 2 bases from J, leaving 12 bases between. CDR3 bases: TGTGCCAGCAGCAACAACAGGGTCACAGATACGCAGTATTTT. Its protein is CASSNNRVTDTQYF.

The rearrangement links TRBV7-2 to TRBJ2-5; 8 bases line up with TRBD2. This CDR3 comprises 16 residues. V gave up 4 bases and J gave up 7 bases; unmatched junction bases: 14. Germline CDR1 SGHTA, CDR2 FQGNSA. The CDR3 nucleotides are TGTGCCAGCAGCTCACCAGAATCCGGGACTAGAGGGACCCAGTACTTC. Encoded protein: CASSSPESGTRGTQYF.